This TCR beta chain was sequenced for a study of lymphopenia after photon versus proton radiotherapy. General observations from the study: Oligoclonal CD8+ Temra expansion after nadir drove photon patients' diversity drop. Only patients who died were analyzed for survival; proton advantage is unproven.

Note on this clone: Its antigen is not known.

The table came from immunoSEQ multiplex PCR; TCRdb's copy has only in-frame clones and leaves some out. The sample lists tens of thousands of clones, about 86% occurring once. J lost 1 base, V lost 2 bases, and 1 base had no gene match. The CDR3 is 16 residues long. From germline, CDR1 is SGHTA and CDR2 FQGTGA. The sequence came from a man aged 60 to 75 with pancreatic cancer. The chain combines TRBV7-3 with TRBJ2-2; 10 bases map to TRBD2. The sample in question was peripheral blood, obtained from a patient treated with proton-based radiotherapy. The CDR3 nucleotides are TGTGCCAGCAGCTTAGTAGCGGGAGGGAACACCGGGGAGCTGTTTTTT. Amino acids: CASSLVAGGNTGELFF. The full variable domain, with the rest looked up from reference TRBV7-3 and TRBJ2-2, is GAGVSQTPSNKVTEKGKYVELRCDPISGHTALYWYRQSLGQGPEFLIYFQGTGAADDSGLPNDRFFAVRPEGSVSTLKIQRTERGDSAVYLCASSLVAGGNTGELFFGEGSRLTVL.